A selection of T cell receptor beta chains follows, all from one sample in a study of blood T cells in healthy people across ages. TCRdb called the 5' RACE reads again in MiXCR, with one record for every CDR3 protein. The table lists 550,000 to 700,000 distinct CDR3 sequences, about 25% of them singletons. The sequencing input was blood. Every receptor here comes from a woman aged 70-85 years in good health. CDR3s include the opening cysteine and the closing phenylalanine or tryptophan. A D gene is named only where the DNA matches it firmly. Some rows have no size entry. The others give once, few or many, or a class for an expanded clone.

14	NA	TRBV6-5	TRBJ2-7	TRBD2	CASSYKVAGDEQYF	TGTGCCAGCAGTTACAAGGTAGCGGGGGACGAGCAGTACTTC
14	NA	TRBV20-1	TRBJ1-1	TRBD1	CSAREPGGRAEAFF	TGCAGTGCTAGAGAGCCAGGGGGACGGGCTGAAGCTTTCTTT
15	NA	TRBV3-1	TRBJ1-1	TRBD1	CASSQGQAMNTEAFF	TGTGCCAGCAGCCAGGGACAGGCCATGAACACTGAAGCTTTCTTT
12	NA	TRBV6-2/TRBV6-3	TRBJ2-1	NA	CASSYSEGEQFF	TGTGCCAGCAGTTACTCTGAGGGAGAGCAGTTCTTC
13	NA	TRBV19	TRBJ1-5	NA	CASSVTVNQPQHF	TGTGCCAGTAGTGTGACAGTCAATCAGCCCCAGCATTTT
13	NA	TRBV5-1	TRBJ1-2	NA	CASSMTGSYGYTF	TGCGCCAGCAGCATGACAGGATCTTATGGCTACACCTTC
14	once	TRBV6-2/TRBV6-3	TRBJ1-5	NA	CASSSLKVGQPQHF	TGTGCCAGCAGTTCCCTAAAGGTTGGGCAGCCCCAGCATTTT
14	NA	TRBV6-6	TRBJ1-2	TRBD1	CASNRQGANYGYTF	TGTGCCAGCAACCGACAGGGGGCTAACTATGGCTACACCTTC
14	few	TRBV20-1	TRBJ1-2	TRBD1	CSASPGTADYGYTF	TGCAGTGCTAGCCCGGGGACAGCTGACTATGGCTACACCTTC
14	NA	TRBV7-2	TRBJ2-1	TRBD2	CASSRPLGGNEQFF	TGTGCCAGCAGCCGCCCTTTGGGAGGGAATGAGCAGTTCTTC
15	NA	TRBV7-2	TRBJ2-1	NA	CASSLSAGYYNEQFF	TGTGCCAGCAGCTTATCGGCGGGATACTACAATGAGCAGTTCTTC
15	NA	TRBV5-1	TRBJ2-7	TRBD1	CASRLKTGASYEQYF	TGCGCCAGCAGACTTAAGACAGGGGCTTCCTACGAGCAGTACTTC